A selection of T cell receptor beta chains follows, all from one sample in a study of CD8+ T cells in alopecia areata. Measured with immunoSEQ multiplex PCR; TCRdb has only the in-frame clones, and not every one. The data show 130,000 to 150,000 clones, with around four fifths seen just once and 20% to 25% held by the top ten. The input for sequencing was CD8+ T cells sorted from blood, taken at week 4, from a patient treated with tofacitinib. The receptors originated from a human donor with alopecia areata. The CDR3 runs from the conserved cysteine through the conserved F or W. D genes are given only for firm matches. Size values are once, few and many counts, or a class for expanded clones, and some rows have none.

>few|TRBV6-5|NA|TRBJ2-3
TGTGCCAGCAGTTACGCGGCAGAGTTCCGCACAGATACGCAGTATTTT
CASSYAAEFRTDTQYF
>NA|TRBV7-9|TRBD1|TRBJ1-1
TGTGCCAGCAGCCCGCGACAGGGGATGAACACTGAAGCTTTCTTT
CASSPRQGMNTEAFF
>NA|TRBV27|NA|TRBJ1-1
TGTGCCAGCAGTTTAAACCAGGGAGGCACTGAAGCTTTCTTT
CASSLNQGGTEAFF
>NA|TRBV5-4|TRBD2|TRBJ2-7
TGTGCCAGCACCGGTGGGGGACTAGCGGACCTTGAGTACTTC
CASTGGGLADLEYF
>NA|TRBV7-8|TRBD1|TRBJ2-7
TGTGCCAGCAGCGAACAACCGGGACAGGGTTCCTACGAGCAGTACTTC
CASSEQPGQGSYEQYF
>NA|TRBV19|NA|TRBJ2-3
TGTGCCACCTCCAGTGTGGGAACAGATACGCAGTATTTT
CATSSVGTDTQYF
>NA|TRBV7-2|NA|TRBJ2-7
TGTGCCAGCAGCTCCAACTCCTACGAGCAGTACTTC
CASSSNSYEQYF
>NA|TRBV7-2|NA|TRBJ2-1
TGTGCCAGCAGCCCCGAGTTAAAGAATGAGCAGTTCTTC
CASSPELKNEQFF
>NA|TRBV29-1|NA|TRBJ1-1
TGCAGCGGGGGACCGGGGGCGGGCACTGAAGCTTTCTTT
CSGGPGAGTEAFF
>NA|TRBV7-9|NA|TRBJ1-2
TGTGCCAGCAGCTCAGGCCCGGGTGATTCTGGCTACACCTTC
CASSSGPGDSGYTF
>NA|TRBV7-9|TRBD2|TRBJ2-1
TGTGCCAGCAGCTTACGGCGGGGGGTCCCCTACAATGAGCAGTTCTTC
CASSLRRGVPYNEQFF
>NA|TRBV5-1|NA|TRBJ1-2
TGCGCCAGCAGCTGGGGTGACAGTACCAACTATGGCTACACCTTC
CASSWGDSTNYGYTF
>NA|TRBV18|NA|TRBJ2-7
TGTGCCAGCTCACCACCGGGTGATATTGCACCTTCCTACGAGCAGTACTTC
CASSPPGDIAPSYEQYF
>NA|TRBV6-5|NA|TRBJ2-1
TGTGCCAGCAGCCAGACCAGGAATGAGCAGTTCTTC
CASSQTRNEQFF
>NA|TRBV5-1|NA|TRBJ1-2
TGCGCCAGCAGCGTTGGAGGGCTGAATGGCTACACCTTC
CASSVGGLNGYTF
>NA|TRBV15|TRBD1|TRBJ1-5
TGTGCCACCAGCAACTGGGGGGGACAGGGCTCAAATCAGCCCCAGCATTTT
CATSNWGGQGSNQPQHF
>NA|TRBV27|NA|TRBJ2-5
TGTGCCAGCAGTTTATGGGGGCCTGAGACCCAGTACTTC
CASSLWGPETQYF
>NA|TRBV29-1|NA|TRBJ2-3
TGCAGCGTTCCTACATCAGATACGCAGTATTTT
CSVPTSDTQYF
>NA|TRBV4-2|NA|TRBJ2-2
TGTGCCAGCAGCCAAGAAACAGGGACCGGGGAGCTGTTTTTT
CASSQETGTGELFF
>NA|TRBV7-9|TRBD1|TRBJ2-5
TGTGCCAGCAGCCTGGACAGGGTCGAGACCCAGTACTTC
CASSLDRVETQYF
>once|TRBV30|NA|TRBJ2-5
TGTGCCTGGAAGAGTGAGCAGGGGCTGGAGACCCAGTACTTC
CAWKSEQGLETQYF
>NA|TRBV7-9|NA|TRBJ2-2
TGTGCCAGCAGCTTAGCACTTGGGACCGGGGAGCTGTTTTTT
CASSLALGTGELFF
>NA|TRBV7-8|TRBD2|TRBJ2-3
TGTGCCAGCAGCTTAGATATACTAGCGATGAGCACAGATACGCAGTATTTT
CASSLDILAMSTDTQYF